Presented here are 21 T cell receptor beta chains from one specimen sequenced in a study of PD-1 blockade in classical Hodgkin lymphoma. The time point here: cycle 4 day 1 (C4D1), after 6 weeks of nivolumab. There was relapse after autologous stem cell transplantation in every patient, and there was variation in brentuximab vedotin exposure. Magnetic negative selection was used to purify CD8+ T cells from thawed PBMCs. The table came from immunoSEQ multiplex PCR; TCRdb's copy has only in-frame clones and leaves some out. The sample lists fewer than 3,500 clones, more than 65% occurring once. The material was CD8+ T cells from blood, obtained before the fourth cycle of nivolumab. These receptors originate from a human donor with classical Hodgkin lymphoma.

This clone showed up just a few times. This chain links TRBV6-5 with TRBJ1-5; D is undetermined. The germline V and J ends were trimmed by 2 bases and 4 bases, with 6 bases remaining between them. The CDR3 totals 13 residues. Germline V CDR1 and CDR2: MNHEY, SVGAGI. The CDR3 nucleotides are TGTGCCAGCAGTTACGCCGGGAATCAGCCCCAGCATTTT. Translated: CASSYAGNQPQHF.

This chain uses TRBV7-2 with TRBJ2-7; D is unresolved. The CDR3 sequence is 15 residues long. The V gene's germline CDR1 is SGHTA and CDR2 FQGNSA. V was trimmed by 7 bases and J by 6 bases, leaving 22 bases between them. CDR3 region: CASTLKGNFSCEQYF. DNA for the CDR3: TGTGCCAGCACCCTTAAAGGGAACTTCTCTTGCGAGCAGTACTTC.

V and J are TRBV5-1 and TRBJ2-2; D unresolved. Germline lookup yields CDR1 SGHRS and CDR2 YFSETQ. V gave up 5 bases and J gave up 0 bases, with 11 bases separating them. The CDR3 has 15 amino acids. CDR3 sequence: CASRTDTTNTGELFF. The CDR3, as DNA: TGCGCCAGCAGAACCGACACAACGAACACCGGGGAGCTGTTTTTT.

The chain recombines TRBV2 with TRBJ2-7, with D perhaps TRBD1 or TRBD2 (5 bases each). The germline gives CDR1 SNHLY, CDR2 FYNNEI. CDR3 length: 12 residues. The germline V and J ends were trimmed by 7 bases and 2 bases, with 9 bases remaining between them. This CDR3 is CASIGGTYEQYF. CDR3 sequence (DNA): TGTGCCAGCATTGGGGGAACCTACGAGCAGTACTTC.

CDR3 protein: CASSPPGPQETQYF. In DNA form, the CDR3 reads TGTGCCAGCAGTCCCCCTGGTCCACAAGAGACCCAGTACTTC. The chain links TRBV28 to TRBJ2-5; D call uncertain. Germline values: CDR1 MDHEN, CDR2 SYDVKM. The CDR3 runs to 14 residues. The V end was cut by 5 bases, the J end by 2 bases, with 12 bases between.

The chain employs TRBV28 and TRBJ1-5; D unclear. CDR1 is MDHEN and CDR2 is SYDVKM in the germline V gene. CDR3 size: 15 residues. Trimming removed 3 bases at V and 7 bases at J, with 16 bases between. CDR3 amino acids: CASSFGRGFRQPQHF. As DNA, the CDR3 is TGTGCCAGCAGTTTTGGGAGAGGTTTCAGACAGCCCCAGCATTTT.

The rearrangement links TRBV10-2 to TRBJ2-2, with a weak D call TRBD1 (6 bases). Trimming took off 7 bases at V and 7 bases at J, with 13 bases between the two ends. CDR3 length: 13 amino acids. Per the germline V gene, CDR1 is WSHSY and CDR2 is SAAADI. Here the CDR3 reads CASIQGMNGELFF. CDR3 nucleotide sequence: TGCGCCAGCATCCAGGGGATGAACGGGGAGCTGTTTTTT.

This clone was detected once. The rearrangement uses TRBV7-6 and TRBJ2-7, with unresolved D. CDR3 length: 13 residues. From germline, CDR1 is SGHVS and CDR2 FNYEAQ. Trimming removed 1 base at V and 5 bases at J, with 9 bases between. As DNA, the CDR3 is TGTGCCAGCAGCTTAGTTTGGACGGACGAGCAGTACTTC. This translates into CASSLVWTDEQYF.

By proportion, this clone is medium-sized. CDR3 nucleotides: TGTGCCAGCGGGGCTTTACAGGGTTACCCCGGGGAGCTGTTTTTT. It codes for CASGALQGYPGELFF. The V and J genes are TRBV2 and TRBJ2-2; a possible D gene is TRBD1 (6 bases). This CDR3 contains 15 residues. CDR1 SNHLY and CDR2 FYNNEI come from the germline V gene. V gave up 8 bases and J gave up 6 bases, with 19 bases separating them.

V usage is TRBV6-5 and J usage is TRBJ1-2; the D gene is possibly TRBD1 (5 bases). V lost 6 bases to trimming and J lost 1 base, with 12 bases between them. Germline V CDR1 and CDR2: MNHEY, SVGAGI. CDR3 length: 14 amino acids. CDR3 coding DNA: TGTGCCAGCAGCTTCGACAGACTTAACTATGGCTACACCTTC. Translation gives CASSFDRLNYGYTF.

The V call is TRBV13, the J call TRBJ2-7; D is ambiguous. Deletions cut 0 bases from V and 2 bases from J, with 5 bases between. The CDR3 runs to 13 residues. CDR1 and CDR2 (germline): PRHDT, FYEKMQ (reference sequence). The DNA for the CDR3 is TGTGCCAGCAGCTTAGGGCCCGCCTACGAGCAGTACTTC. It is translated as CASSLGPAYEQYF.

The V and J genes are TRBV6-9 and TRBJ1-1; TRBD1 might be the D (6 bases). CDR1 and CDR2 from the germline V gene are MNHGY and SVAAGI. The CDR3 spans 13 residues. Trimming removed 11 bases at V and 2 bases at J, with 15 bases between. In nucleotides, the CDR3 is TGTGCCTCTAGACAGGACGGAAACACTGAAGCTTTCTTT. Protein: CASRQDGNTEAFF.

This clone is a singleton in its sample. The gene calls are TRBV19 and TRBJ2-7; TRBD1 matches at 7 bases. The germline CDR1 and CDR2 sequences are LNHDA and SQIVND (reference sequence). Trimming at V came to 3 bases and at J to 7 bases, leaving 15 bases not matched to a gene. The length of the CDR3 is 16 residues. The CDR3 nucleotides read TGTGCCAGTAGTATCTATGGTGGGACAGAGCTGCGGGAGCAGTACTTC. Translated: CASSIYGGTELREQYF.

V is TRBV5-1 and J is TRBJ1-1; 7 nucleotides line up with TRBD1. V shed 3 bases and J 1 base; nucleotides not matched to a gene: 3. The CDR3 covers 14 residues. The germline CDR1 and CDR2 sequences are SGHRS and YFSETQ. The CDR3 region has the DNA TGCGCCAGCAGCTCGGGACAGAAGAACACTGAAGCTTTCTTT. Amino acid sequence: CASSSGQKNTEAFF.

The chain carries TRBV27 and TRBJ2-5, with D tentatively TRBD2 (5 bases). This CDR3 region has 16 residues. The germline V gene encodes CDR1 MNHEY and CDR2 SMNVEV (reference sequence). Trimming pared 5 bases from V and 5 bases from J, leaving 21 bases between. DNA for the CDR3: TGTGCCAGCAGTCTAGAATACGGAATGACGGGGGAGACCCAGTACTTC. Translating it yields CASSLEYGMTGETQYF.

This sequence joins TRBV4-2 and TRBJ2-3; the match to TRBD2 covers 7 bases. The CDR3 has 14 amino acids. Losses at the gene ends were 4 bases for V and 4 bases for J; bases not matched to a gene: 5. Germline loops: CDR1 LGHNA, CDR2 YNFKEQ. The CDR3 region has the DNA TGTGCCAGCAGCCCCCGACTAGCCCCAGATACGCAGTATTTT. Residues: CASSPRLAPDTQYF.

The chain uses TRBV2 and TRBJ1-1; no reliable D call. CDR3 length: 16 residues. Per germline, CDR1 SNHLY and CDR2 FYNNEI. The V end was cut by 1 base, the J end by 4 bases, with 16 bases between. Here the CDR3 reads CASSEDRAMGITEAFF. For the CDR3, the DNA is TGTGCCAGCAGTGAAGACCGTGCGATGGGGATCACTGAAGCTTTCTTT.

The chain combines TRBV23-1 with TRBJ1-5; D gene ambiguous. TRBV23-1 is sorted into the ORF group, with uncertain function. The CDR3 is made up of 15 amino acids. V was pared by 0 bases and J by 4 bases, with 10 bases between. The DNA for the CDR3 is TGCGCCAGCAGTCAATCCCGGCGGGGAAATCAGCCCCAGCATTTT. This codes for CASSQSRRGNQPQHF.

This clone was seen only once. The chain carries TRBV21-1 and TRBJ2-1. TRBV21-1 is classified as a pseudogene. CDR3 length: 17 amino acids. The CDR3 region is CASSAGRGTPINNEQFF. The DNA of the CDR3 is TGTGCCAGCAGTGCGGGTCGCGGGACACCGATTAACAATGAGCAGTTCTTC.

This clone was seen only once. The gene calls are TRBV27 and TRBJ2-1; the D is unclear. Trimming took off 2 bases at V and 7 bases at J, with 3 bases between the two ends. Germline V gene lookup returns CDR1 MNHEY and CDR2 SMNVEV (reference sequence). The CDR3 is 11 amino acids. In nucleotides, the CDR3 is TGTGCCAGCAGTTTAGGGAATGAGCAGTTCTTC. It yields the protein CASSLGNEQFF.

The V call is TRBV11-2, the J call TRBJ2-5; D may be TRBD2 (5 bases). The V and J ends lost 6 bases and 3 bases respectively, with 14 bases between them. The CDR3 is 14 amino acids. Germline V gene sequence: CDR1 SGHAT, CDR2 FQNNGV. The CDR3 reads CASSQLLGEETQYF. Written as DNA, the CDR3 is TGTGCCAGCAGTCAGTTATTGGGAGAAGAGACCCAGTACTTC.